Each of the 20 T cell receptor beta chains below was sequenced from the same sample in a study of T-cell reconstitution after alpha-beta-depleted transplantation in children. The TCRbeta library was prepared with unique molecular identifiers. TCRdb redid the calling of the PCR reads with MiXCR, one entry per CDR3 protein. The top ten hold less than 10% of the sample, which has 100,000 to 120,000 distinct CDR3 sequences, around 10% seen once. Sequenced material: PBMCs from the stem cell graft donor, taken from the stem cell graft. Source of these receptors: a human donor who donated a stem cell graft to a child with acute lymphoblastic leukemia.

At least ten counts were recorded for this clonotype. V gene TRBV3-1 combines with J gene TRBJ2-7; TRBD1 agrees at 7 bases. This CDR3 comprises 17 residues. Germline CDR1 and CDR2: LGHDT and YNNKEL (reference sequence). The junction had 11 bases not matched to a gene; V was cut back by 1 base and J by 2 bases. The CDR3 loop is CASSQAPIRDRAYEQYF. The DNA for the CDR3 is TGTGCCAGCAGCCAAGCGCCCATCCGCGACAGGGCCTACGAGCAGTACTTC.

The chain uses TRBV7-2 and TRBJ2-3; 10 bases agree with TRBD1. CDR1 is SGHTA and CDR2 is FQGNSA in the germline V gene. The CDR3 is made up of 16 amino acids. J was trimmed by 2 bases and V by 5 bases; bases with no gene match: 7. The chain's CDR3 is CASSRGTGAFTDTQYF. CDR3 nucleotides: TGTGCCAGCAGCAGAGGGACAGGGGCCTTCACAGATACGCAGTATTTT.

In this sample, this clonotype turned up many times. The CDR3 DNA sequence: TGTGGTACACGAGGCAGGGAAACAAGCGCTAGCACAGATACGCAGTATTTT. Residues: CGTRGRETSASTDTQYF. This chain joins TRBV10-3 and TRBJ2-3; possible D gene TRBD1, 5 bases. CDR1 ENHRY and CDR2 SYGVKD come from the germline V gene. The CDR3 spans 17 residues.

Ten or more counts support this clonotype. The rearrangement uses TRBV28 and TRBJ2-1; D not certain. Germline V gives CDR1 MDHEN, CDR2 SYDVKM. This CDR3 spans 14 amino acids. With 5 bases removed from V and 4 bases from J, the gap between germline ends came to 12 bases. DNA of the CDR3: TGTGCCAGCAGTCCCAGACGACCTTACAATGAGCAGTTCTTC. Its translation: CASSPRRPYNEQFF.

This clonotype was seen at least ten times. The DNA of the CDR3 is TGTGCCAGTAGTACCAGCTCCGGGACAGGGGGAGAGACCCAGTACTTC. It translates to CASSTSSGTGGETQYF. The V gene is TRBV19, the J gene TRBJ2-5; the match to TRBD1 covers 11 bases. The CDR3 is 16 residues long. Germline V gene sequence: CDR1 LNHDA, CDR2 SQIVND (reference sequence). The junction had 8 bases not matched to a gene; V was cut back by 4 bases and J by 4 bases.

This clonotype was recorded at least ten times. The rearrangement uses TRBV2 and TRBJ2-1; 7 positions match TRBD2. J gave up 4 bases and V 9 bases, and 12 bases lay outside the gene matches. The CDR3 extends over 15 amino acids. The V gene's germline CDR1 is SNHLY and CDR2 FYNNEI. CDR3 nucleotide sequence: TGTGCCAGTAATACGGGAGCGGGGCGATACAATGAGCAGTTCTTC. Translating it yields CASNTGAGRYNEQFF. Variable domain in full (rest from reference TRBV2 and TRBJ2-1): EPEVTQTPSHQVTQMGQEVILRCVPISNHLYFYWYRQILGQKVEFLVSFYNNEISEKSEIFDDQFSVERPDGSNFTLKIRSTKLEDSAMYFCASNTGAGRYNEQFFGPGTRLTVL.

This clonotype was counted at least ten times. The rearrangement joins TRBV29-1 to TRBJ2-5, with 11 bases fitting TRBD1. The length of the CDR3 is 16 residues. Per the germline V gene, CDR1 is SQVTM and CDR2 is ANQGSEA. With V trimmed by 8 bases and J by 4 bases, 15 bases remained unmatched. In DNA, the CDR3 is TGCAGCCTTTGGCTGGGAGGACAGGGGGCAGGAGAGACCCAGTACTTC. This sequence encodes CSLWLGGQGAGETQYF.

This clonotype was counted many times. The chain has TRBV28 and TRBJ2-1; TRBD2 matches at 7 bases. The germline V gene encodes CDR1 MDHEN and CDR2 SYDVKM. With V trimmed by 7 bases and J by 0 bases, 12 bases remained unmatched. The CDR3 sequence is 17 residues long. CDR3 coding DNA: TGTGCCAGCACCTCAACCCCCGGCGGGAGCTCCTACAATGAGCAGTTCTTC. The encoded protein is CASTSTPGGSSYNEQFF.

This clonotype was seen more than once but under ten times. CDR3 in DNA: TGTGCCAGCTGTTTTCCCGGGACAGGGGCCGGGAGCAATCAGCCCCAGCATTTT. This gives the protein CASCFPGTGAGSNQPQHF. J is TRBJ1-5 and V is TRBV2, with 10 bases identical to TRBD1. The V and J ends lost 8 bases and 1 base, in that order; junction bases with no gene match: 14. The CDR3 length is 18 residues. Germline assignment: CDR1 SNHLY and CDR2 FYNNEI.

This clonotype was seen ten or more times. CDR3 DNA: TGTGCCACCATGCGGGCCGGGGGCTCCTACGAGCAGTACTTC. Translated, it gives CATMRAGGSYEQYF. The chain uses TRBV10-3 and TRBJ2-7, with D maybe TRBD2 (6 bases). CDR1 ENHRY and CDR2 SYGVKD come from the germline V gene. V lost 10 bases and J lost 0, with 16 bases in between. CDR3 size: 14 residues.

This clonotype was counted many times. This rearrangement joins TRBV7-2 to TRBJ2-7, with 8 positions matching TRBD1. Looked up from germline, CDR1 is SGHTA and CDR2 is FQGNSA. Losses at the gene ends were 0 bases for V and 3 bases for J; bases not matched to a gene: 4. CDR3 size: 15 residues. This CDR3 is CASSLAGQALYEQYF. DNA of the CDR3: TGTGCCAGCAGCTTAGCGGGACAGGCCCTCTACGAGCAGTACTTC.

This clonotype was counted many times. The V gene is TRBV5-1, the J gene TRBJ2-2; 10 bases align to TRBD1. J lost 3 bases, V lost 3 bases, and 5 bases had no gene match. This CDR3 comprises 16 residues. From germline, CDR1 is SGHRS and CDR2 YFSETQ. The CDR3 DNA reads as TGCGCCAGCAGCTCCGGGACAGGGGTAGACACCGGGGAGCTGTTTTTT. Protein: CASSSGTGVDTGELFF.

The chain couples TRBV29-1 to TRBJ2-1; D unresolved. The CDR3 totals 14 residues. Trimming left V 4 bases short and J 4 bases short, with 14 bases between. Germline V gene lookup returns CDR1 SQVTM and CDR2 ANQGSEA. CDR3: CSVGWDWVYNEQFF. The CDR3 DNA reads TGCAGCGTTGGGTGGGATTGGGTTTACAATGAGCAGTTCTTC.

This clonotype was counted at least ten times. The CDR3, as DNA: TGTGCCAGCATCCCACAGGACTTCACCGGGGAGCTGTTTTTT. This encodes CASIPQDFTGELFF. The rearrangement links TRBV12-3 or TRBV12-4 to TRBJ2-2, with D perhaps given as TRBD1 or TRBD2 (5 bases each). Trimming cost V 7 bases and J 4 bases, with 13 bases left between them. This CDR3 has 14 amino acids.

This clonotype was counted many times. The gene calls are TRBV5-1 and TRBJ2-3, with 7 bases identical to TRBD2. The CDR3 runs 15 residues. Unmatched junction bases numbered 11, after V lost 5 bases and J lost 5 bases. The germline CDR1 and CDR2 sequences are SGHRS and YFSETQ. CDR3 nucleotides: TGCGCCAGCAGACAGACTAGCCGCGGTGAAGATACGCAGTATTTT. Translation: CASRQTSRGEDTQYF.

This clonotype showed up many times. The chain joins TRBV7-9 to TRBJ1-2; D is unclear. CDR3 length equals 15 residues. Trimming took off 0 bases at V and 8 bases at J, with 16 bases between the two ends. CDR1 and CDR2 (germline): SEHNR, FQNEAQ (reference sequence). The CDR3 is CASSLARQNLEGYTF. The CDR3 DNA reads TGTGCCAGCAGCTTAGCGCGGCAGAATTTGGAAGGCTACACCTTC.

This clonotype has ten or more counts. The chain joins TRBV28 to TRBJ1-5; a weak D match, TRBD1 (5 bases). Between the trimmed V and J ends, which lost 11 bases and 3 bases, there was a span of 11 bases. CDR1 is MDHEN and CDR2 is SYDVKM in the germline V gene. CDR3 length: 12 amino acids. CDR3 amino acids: CASGPNNQPQHF. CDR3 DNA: TGTGCCTCAGGGCCGAACAATCAGCCCCAGCATTTT.

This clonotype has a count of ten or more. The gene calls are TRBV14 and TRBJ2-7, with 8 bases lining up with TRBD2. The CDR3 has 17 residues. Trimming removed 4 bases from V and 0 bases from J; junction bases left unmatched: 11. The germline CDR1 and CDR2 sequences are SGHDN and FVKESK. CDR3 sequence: CASSPYGRLAGSYEQYF. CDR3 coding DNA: TGTGCCAGCAGCCCCTACGGGAGGCTAGCGGGCTCCTACGAGCAGTACTTC.

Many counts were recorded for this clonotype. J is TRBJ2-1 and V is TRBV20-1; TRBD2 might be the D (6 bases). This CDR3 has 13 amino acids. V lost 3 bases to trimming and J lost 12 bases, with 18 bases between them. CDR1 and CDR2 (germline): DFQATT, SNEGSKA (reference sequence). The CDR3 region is CSAREGAVGGQFF. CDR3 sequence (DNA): TGCAGTGCTAGGGAGGGAGCAGTCGGCGGGCAGTTCTTC.

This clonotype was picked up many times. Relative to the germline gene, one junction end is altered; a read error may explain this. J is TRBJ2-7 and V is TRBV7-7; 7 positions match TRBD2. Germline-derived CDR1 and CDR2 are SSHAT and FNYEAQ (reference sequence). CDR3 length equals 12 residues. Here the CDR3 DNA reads TGTGCTAGCAGCCCGGGGGGTAGCGAGCAGTACTTC. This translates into CASSPGGSEQYF.